Here is one TCR beta chain with its context. No antigen is known for it. The sample belongs to a study of OX40 agonist ivuxolimab in advanced cancers. TCRdb's table, derived via immunoSEQ multiplex PCR, lists solely in-frame clones and lacks some. This table has under 80,000 clones, over 85% appearing once. Trimming cost V 3 bases and J 4 bases, with 10 bases left between them. The V gene's germline CDR1 is SNHLY and CDR2 FYNNEI. This CDR3 region has 14 residues. Findings of the study overall: Low levels of normalized T-cell clonal expansion also appeared in some nonresponders. Determination of antigen specificity was not performed for the expanded peripheral T cells.

Blood samples were obtained at baseline, cycle 4 day 1, and cycle 7 day 1. This specimen was CD4+ or CD8+ T cells sorted from blood, taken in a trial of the OX40 agonist ivuxolimab. This chain joins TRBV2 and TRBJ2-1; D unresolved. This receptor was taken from an adult with an advanced solid tumor such as melanoma, head and neck, liver or kidney cancer. For the CDR3, the DNA is TGTGCCAGCAGTGACCCGGCAGTGTACAATGAGCAGTTCTTC. Residues: CASSDPAVYNEQFF. Full variable domain (missing parts from reference TRBV2 and TRBJ2-1): EPEVTQTPSHQVTQMGQEVILRCVPISNHLYFYWYRQILGQKVEFLVSFYNNEISEKSEIFDDQFSVERPDGSNFTLKIRSTKLEDSAMYFCASSDPAVYNEQFFGPGTRLTVL.